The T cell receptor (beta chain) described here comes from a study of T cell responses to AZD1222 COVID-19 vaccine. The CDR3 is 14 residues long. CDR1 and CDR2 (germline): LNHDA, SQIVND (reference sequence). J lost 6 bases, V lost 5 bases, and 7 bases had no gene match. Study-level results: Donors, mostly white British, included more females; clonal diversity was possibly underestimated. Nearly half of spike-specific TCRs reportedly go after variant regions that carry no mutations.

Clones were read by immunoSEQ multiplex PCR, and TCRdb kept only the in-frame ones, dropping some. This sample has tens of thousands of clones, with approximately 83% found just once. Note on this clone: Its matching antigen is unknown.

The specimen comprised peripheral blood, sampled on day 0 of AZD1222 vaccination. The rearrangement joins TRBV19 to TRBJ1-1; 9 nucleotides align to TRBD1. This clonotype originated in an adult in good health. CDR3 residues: CASSGDRERSEAFF. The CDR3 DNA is TGTGCCAGTAGTGGGGACAGGGAAAGATCTGAAGCTTTCTTT.